This entry describes one T cell receptor beta chain. The PCR ran on 60 Vbeta and 13 Jbeta primers. Repertoires were generated with immunoSEQ multiplex PCR, while TCRdb's copy carries only in-frame clones and drops some. The sample shows 60,000 to 65,000 clones, approximately 87% of them seen only once. These data come from a study of cytomegalovirus exposure and HLA in healthy donors. From germline, CDR1 is SGHDT and CDR2 YYEEEE. The CDR3 loop spans 14 amino acids. Between the trimmed V and J ends, which lost 3 bases and 7 bases, there was a span of 13 bases. The rearrangement uses TRBV5-6 and TRBJ2-2, with a possible D match to TRBD2 (6 bases). The origin of this receptor is a young man in good health and CMV-seronegative. The sequenced sample consisted of PBMCs. The CDR3 DNA follows: TGTGCCAGCAGCTGGGGAGGCTACAACGGGGAGCTGTTTTTT. The encoded protein is CASSWGGYNGELFF.